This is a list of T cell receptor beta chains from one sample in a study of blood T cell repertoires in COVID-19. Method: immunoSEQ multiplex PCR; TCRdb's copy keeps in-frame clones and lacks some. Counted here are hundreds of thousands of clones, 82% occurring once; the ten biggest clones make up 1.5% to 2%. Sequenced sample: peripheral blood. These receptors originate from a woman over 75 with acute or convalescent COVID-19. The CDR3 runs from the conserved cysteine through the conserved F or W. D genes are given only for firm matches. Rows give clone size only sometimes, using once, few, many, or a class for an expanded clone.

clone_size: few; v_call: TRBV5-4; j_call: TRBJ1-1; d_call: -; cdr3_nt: TGTGCCAGCAGCTTGGGGGCAGAGATGAACACTGAAGCTTTCTTT; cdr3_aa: CASSLGAEMNTEAFF
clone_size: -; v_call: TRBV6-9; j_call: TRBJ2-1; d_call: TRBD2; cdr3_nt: TGTGCCAGCAGTTACCCGGGACTAGCCCTGATCAATGAGCAGTTCTTC; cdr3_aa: CASSYPGLALINEQFF
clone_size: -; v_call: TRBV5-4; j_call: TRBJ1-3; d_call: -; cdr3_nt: TGTGCCAGCAGCTTGGGTTCCGGGTCTGGAAACACCATATATTTT; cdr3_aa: CASSLGSGSGNTIYF
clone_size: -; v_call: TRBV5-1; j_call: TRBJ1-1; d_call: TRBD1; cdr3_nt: TGCGCCAGCAGCTCCTTCGGGACAGGGGAGACTGAAGCTTTCTTT; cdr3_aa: CASSSFGTGETEAFF
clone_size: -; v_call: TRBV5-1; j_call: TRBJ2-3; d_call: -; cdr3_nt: TGCGCCAGCAGCTTGGCCGAACTGGGCACAGATACGCAGTATTTT; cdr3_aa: CASSLAELGTDTQYF
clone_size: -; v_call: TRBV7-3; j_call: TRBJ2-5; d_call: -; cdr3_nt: TGTGCCAGCAGCTTAATCCCCGGACAGTTGGAGACCCAGTACTTC; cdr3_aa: CASSLIPGQLETQYF
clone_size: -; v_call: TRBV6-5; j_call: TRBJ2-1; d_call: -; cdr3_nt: TGTGCCAGCGGGAGGGGGACCTACAATGAGCAGTTCTTC; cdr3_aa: CASGRGTYNEQFF
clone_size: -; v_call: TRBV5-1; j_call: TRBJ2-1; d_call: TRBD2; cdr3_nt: TGCGCCAGCAGCTCCGGACTAGCGGGGGGGAAAGCCAATGAGCAGTTCTTC; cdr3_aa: CASSSGLAGGKANEQFF
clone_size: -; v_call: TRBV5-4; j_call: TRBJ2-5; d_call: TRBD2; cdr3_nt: TGTGCCAGCAGCTACTACCTCCGCGGGGGGACATCTGGGACCCAGTACTTC; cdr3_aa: CASSYYLRGGTSGTQYF
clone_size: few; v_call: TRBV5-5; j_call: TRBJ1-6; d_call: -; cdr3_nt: TGTGCCAGCAGCCTGGCGTACGGTCGAGATTCACCCCTCCACTTT; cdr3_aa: CASSLAYGRDSPLHF
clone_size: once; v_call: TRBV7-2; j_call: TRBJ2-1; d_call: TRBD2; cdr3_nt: TGTGCCAGCAGCTTAGCCACACCGGGGGGGCCGCAAAATGAGCAGTTCTTC; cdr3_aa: CASSLATPGGPQNEQFF
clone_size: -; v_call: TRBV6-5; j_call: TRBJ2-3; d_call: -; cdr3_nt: TGTGCCAGCAGAGGGACACTACGCACAGATACGCAGTATTTT; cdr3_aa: CASRGTLRTDTQYF
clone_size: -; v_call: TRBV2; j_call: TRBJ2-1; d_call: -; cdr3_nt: TGTGCCAGCCGCCGGGACTTCTCCTACAATGAGCAGTTCTTC; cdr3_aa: CASRRDFSYNEQFF
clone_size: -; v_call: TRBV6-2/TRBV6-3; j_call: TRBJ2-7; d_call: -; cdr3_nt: TGTGCCAGCAGTTACTCGATGGGCAGGTTCTACTTC; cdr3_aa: CASSYSMGRFYF
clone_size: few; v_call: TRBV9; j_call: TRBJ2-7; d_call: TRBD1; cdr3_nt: TGTGCCAGCAGCGTAGAGCCCTCACAGGGGAACGCCTACGAGCAGTACTTC; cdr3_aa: CASSVEPSQGNAYEQYF
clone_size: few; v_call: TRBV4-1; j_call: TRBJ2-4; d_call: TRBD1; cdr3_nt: TGCGCCAGCAGCCAAACCGGGACAGGGGGCGGAAAAAACATTCAGTACTTC; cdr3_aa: CASSQTGTGGGKNIQYF
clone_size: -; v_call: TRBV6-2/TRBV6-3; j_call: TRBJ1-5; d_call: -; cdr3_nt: TGTGCCAGCAGTTACTCGAAGGGGAAGCAGCCCCAGCATTTT; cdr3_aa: CASSYSKGKQPQHF
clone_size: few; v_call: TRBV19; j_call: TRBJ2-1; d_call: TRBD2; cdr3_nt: TGTGCCAGTAGTATTCACTCGGGACTAGCGGGAGGGGTCTACAATGAGCAGTTCTTC; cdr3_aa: CASSIHSGLAGGVYNEQFF
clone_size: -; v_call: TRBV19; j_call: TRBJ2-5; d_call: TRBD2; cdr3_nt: TGTGCCAGTAGTAAGAGCCCTAGCGGGAGACGAGAGACCCAGTACTTC; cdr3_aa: CASSKSPSGRRETQYF
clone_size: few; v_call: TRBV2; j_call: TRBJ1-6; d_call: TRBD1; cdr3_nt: TGTGCCAGCAGTGAATGGACAGGGTATTCTAATTCACCCCTCCACTTT; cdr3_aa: CASSEWTGYSNSPLHF
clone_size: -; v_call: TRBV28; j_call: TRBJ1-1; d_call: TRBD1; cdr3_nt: TGTGCCAGCGGGACAGGTCAAATGAACACTGAAGCTTTCTTT; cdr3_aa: CASGTGQMNTEAFF
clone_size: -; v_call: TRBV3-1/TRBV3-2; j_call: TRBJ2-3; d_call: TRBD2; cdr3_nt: TGTGCCAGCAGCCCGGGACTAGCGGGGGGCCATACGCAGTATTTT; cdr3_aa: CASSPGLAGGHTQYF
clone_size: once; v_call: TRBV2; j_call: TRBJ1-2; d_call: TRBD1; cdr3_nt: TGTGCCAGCAGTGAAGTGGGAGGTGGACAGGACTACTATGGCTACACCTTC; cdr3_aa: CASSEVGGGQDYYGYTF
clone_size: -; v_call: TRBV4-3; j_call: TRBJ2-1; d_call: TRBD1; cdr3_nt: TGCGCCAGCAGCCAAGATTTCTCACCCTGGACAGGCGACAATGAGCAGTTCTTC; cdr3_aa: CASSQDFSPWTGDNEQFF
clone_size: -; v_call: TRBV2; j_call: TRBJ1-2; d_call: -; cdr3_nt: TGTGCCAGCAGTGTCGCGTCTATCGATGGCTACACCTTC; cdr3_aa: CASSVASIDGYTF
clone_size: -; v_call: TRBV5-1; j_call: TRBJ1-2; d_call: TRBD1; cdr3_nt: TGCGCCAGCAGCTTGGGGGACAGAAACTATGGCTACACCTTC; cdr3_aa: CASSLGDRNYGYTF
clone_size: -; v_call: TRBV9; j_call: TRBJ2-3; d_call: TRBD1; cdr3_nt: TGTGCCAGCAGCACCACGGGACAGGGGGCAGATACGCAGTATTTT; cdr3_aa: CASSTTGQGADTQYF
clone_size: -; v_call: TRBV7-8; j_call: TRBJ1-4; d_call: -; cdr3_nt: TGTGCCAGCAGTGTGCAGGGGAACTCGCGAGAAAAACTGTTTTTT; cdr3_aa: CASSVQGNSREKLFF
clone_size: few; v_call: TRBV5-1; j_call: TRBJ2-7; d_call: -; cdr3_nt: TGCGCCAGCAGCTCCCTGGGAGCCGAGGCCCACGAGCAGTACTTC; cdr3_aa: CASSSLGAEAHEQYF
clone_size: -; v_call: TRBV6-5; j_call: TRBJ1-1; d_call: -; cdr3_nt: TGTGCCAGCAGTTACGGAGGGGCCATGAACACTGAAGCTTTCTTT; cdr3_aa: CASSYGGAMNTEAFF
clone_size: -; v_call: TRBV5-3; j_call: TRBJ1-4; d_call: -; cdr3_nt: TGTGCCAGAACGGGGTCTAATGAAAAACTGTTTTTT; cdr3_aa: CARTGSNEKLFF
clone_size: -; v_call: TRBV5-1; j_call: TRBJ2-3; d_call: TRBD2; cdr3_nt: TGCGCCAGCAGCTTGGAACTAGCGGGGGCCGGAACAGATACGCAGTATTTT; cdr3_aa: CASSLELAGAGTDTQYF
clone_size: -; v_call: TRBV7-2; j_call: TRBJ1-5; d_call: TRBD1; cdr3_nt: TGTGCCAGCAGCTTTTCACAGGGGTACGGCAATCAGCCCCAGCATTTT; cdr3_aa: CASSFSQGYGNQPQHF
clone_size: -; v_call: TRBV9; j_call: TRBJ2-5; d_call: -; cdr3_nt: TGTGCCAGCAGCGTAGGATCCGGGGGTGAAGAGACCCAGTACTTC; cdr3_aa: CASSVGSGGEETQYF
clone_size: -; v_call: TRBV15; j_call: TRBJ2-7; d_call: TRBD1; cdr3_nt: TGTGCCACCAGCAGAGATGGAGTTCAGGGGGCGTACGAGCAGTACTTC; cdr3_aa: CATSRDGVQGAYEQYF
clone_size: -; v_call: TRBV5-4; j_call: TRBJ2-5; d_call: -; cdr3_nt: TGTGCCAGCAGCTTTGAGGGGGAGAAGTACTTC; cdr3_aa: CASSFEGEKYF
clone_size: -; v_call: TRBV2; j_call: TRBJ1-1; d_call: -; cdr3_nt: TGTGCCAGCAGTGTGGACAAGAACACTGAAGCTTTCTTT; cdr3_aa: CASSVDKNTEAFF
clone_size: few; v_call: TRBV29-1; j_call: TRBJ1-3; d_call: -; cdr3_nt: TGCAGCGTTGTCCCGAACACCTCTGGAAACACCATATATTTT; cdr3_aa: CSVVPNTSGNTIYF
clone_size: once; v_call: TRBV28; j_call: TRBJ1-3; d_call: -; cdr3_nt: TGTGCCAGCAGTCCCGGGGGGACTGGAAACACCATATATTTT; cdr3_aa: CASSPGGTGNTIYF
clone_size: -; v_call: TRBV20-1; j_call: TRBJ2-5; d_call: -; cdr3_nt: TGCAGTGCTCGGGATCAAGAGACCCAGTACTTC; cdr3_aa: CSARDQETQYF
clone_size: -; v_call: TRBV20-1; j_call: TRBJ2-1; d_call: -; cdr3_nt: TGCAGTGCTTACAGGGTCAATGAGCAGTTCTTC; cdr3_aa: CSAYRVNEQFF
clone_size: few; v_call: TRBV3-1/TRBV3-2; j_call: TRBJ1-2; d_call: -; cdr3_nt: TGTGCCAGCAGCCAAGGAGGGGGATGGGTAAAGGGCTACACCTTC; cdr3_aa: CASSQGGGWVKGYTF
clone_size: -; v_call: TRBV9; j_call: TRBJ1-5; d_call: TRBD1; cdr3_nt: TGTGCCAGCAGCTCTACCGGGACAGGGTATAGCAATCAGCCCCAGCATTTT; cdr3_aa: CASSSTGTGYSNQPQHF
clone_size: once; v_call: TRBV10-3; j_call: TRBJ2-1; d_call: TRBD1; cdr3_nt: TGTGCCATCAACGGACAGGGGAGGAACAATGAGCAGTTCTTC; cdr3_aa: CAINGQGRNNEQFF